These 16 T cell receptor beta chains share one sample of origin, sequenced in a study of cytomegalovirus exposure and HLA in healthy donors. The PCR made use of 60 Vbeta and 13 Jbeta primers. Repertoires were generated with immunoSEQ multiplex PCR, while TCRdb's copy carries only in-frame clones and drops some. The profile shows about 140,000 clones, around 81% of them singletons. Sequencing used PBMCs. These receptors originate from a man in his forties in good health and CMV-seropositive.

This clone was detected a few times. The chain employs TRBV4-1 and TRBJ2-1; 10 bases are a match to TRBD1. This CDR3 comprises 18 residues. CDR1 is MGHRA, CDR2 YSYEKL, per germline. The V gene end was trimmed by 2 bases and the J gene end by 1 base; junction bases not matched to a gene: 8. The CDR3 DNA reads TGCGCCAGCAGCCAAATGACAGGGGGCTTAGGTTCCTACAATGAGCAGTTCTTC. Translation: CASSQMTGGLGSYNEQFF.

The chain links TRBV19 to TRBJ2-5; 7 nucleotides match TRBD2. Germline CDR1 is LNHDA and CDR2 is SQIVND (reference sequence). The CDR3 runs to 14 residues. With 1 base clipped from V and 5 bases from J, the junction kept 4 bases outside the gene matches. DNA of the CDR3: TGTGCCAGTAGTATAGTGGGAGGGGATGAGACCCAGTACTTC. Its translation is CASSIVGGDETQYF. The full variable domain, in which reference TRBV19 and TRBJ2-5 provide the parts outside the CDR3, is DGGITQSPKYLFRKEGQNVTLSCEQNLNHDAMYWYRQDPGQGLRLIYYSQIVNDFQKGDIAEGYSVSREKKESFPLTVTSAQKNPTAFYLCASSIVGGDETQYFGPGTRLLVL.

This chain links TRBV27 with TRBJ2-3, with 7 bases matching TRBD1. The germline V gene has CDR1 MNHEY and CDR2 SMNVEV (reference sequence). J gave up 4 bases and V 5 bases, and 6 bases lay outside the gene matches. The CDR3 loop spans 14 amino acids. The CDR3 reads CASSRQGPPDTQYF. DNA for the CDR3: TGTGCCAGCAGTCGACAGGGTCCACCAGATACGCAGTATTTT.

The rearrangement joins TRBV5-4 to TRBJ1-2, with a tentative D call TRBD1 (6 bases). V gave up 4 bases and J gave up 5 bases, with 18 bases separating them. Germline V lookup: CDR1 SGHNT, CDR2 YYREEE (reference sequence). CDR3 length: 15 amino acids. CDR3 sequence: CASSRDPKRGYGYTF. The CDR3 DNA reads TGTGCCAGCAGCCGGGACCCCAAAAGGGGGTATGGCTACACCTTC.

The genes are TRBV6-5 and TRBJ1-2, with 8 bases that match TRBD1. V dropped 4 bases and J dropped 4; count of bases not matched to a gene: 5. CDR1 and CDR2 from the germline V gene are MNHEY and SVGAGI. The CDR3 is 14 residues long. The CDR3 protein is CASSSGTGLYGYTF. The CDR3 DNA follows: TGTGCCAGCAGTTCCGGGACAGGTCTCTATGGCTACACCTTC.

The rearrangement uses TRBV5-4 and TRBJ2-7; D may be TRBD1 (6 bases). Germline V gives CDR1 SGHNT, CDR2 YYREEE (reference sequence). Between the trimmed V and J ends, which lost 0 bases and 3 bases, there was a span of 13 bases. The CDR3 contains 15 residues. CDR3 DNA: TGTGCCAGCAGCTTGGCGGGACATTCATTCTACGAGCAGTACTTC. This codes for CASSLAGHSFYEQYF.

The table lists this clone with a few counts. CDR3 region: CSPTGLAGPPNFYEQYF. CDR3 bases: TGCAGCCCGACAGGACTAGCGGGACCCCCGAACTTCTACGAGCAGTACTTC. This chain connects TRBV29-1 to TRBJ2-7, with 12 bases that match TRBD2. Germline CDR1 and CDR2: SQVTM and ANQGSEA. V trimming: 8 bases; J trimming: 3 bases; junction bases outside the gene matches: 17. The length of the CDR3 is 17 residues.

The chain uses TRBV4-3 and TRBJ2-1; 10 positions agree with TRBD2. CDR1 and CDR2 (germline): LGHNA, YSLEER. The length of the CDR3 is 16 residues. Germline trimming cut 5 bases from V and 4 bases from J; bases unmatched to any gene: 8. The CDR3 spells CASSSRIAGGYNEQFF. For the CDR3, the DNA is TGCGCCAGCAGCTCCCGAATAGCGGGGGGTTACAATGAGCAGTTCTTC.

The chain employs TRBV7-2 and TRBJ1-1; D gene uncertain. The CDR3 is 14 amino acids. Germline CDR1 SGHTA, CDR2 FQGNSA. Trimming cost V 1 base and J 4 bases, with 10 bases left between them. The CDR3 loop is CASSLVGGITEAFF. The CDR3, as DNA: TGTGCCAGCAGCTTAGTTGGCGGGATCACTGAAGCTTTCTTT.

The gene calls are TRBV6-4 and TRBJ2-2; 7 positions match TRBD1. V gave up 6 bases and J gave up 5 bases; unmatched junction bases: 3. Germline V lookup: CDR1 MRHNA, CDR2 SNTAGT. This CDR3 has 13 residues. The CDR3 loop is CASRPQGTGELFF. The CDR3 DNA reads as TGTGCCAGCAGACCACAGGGGACCGGGGAGCTGTTTTTT.

V and J are TRBV5-6 and TRBJ1-1; D is undetermined. The CDR3 has 13 amino acids. Looked up from germline, CDR1 is SGHDT and CDR2 is YYEEEE. The V end lost 4 bases, the J end lost 2 bases, and 9 bases lay between the germline ends. The CDR3 DNA reads TGTGCCAGCAGCCTTGGCAAAAACACTGAAGCTTTCTTT. It encodes CASSLGKNTEAFF.

The DNA of the CDR3 is TGCAGCGTTGAAGATTGGGGAGATGTCTATGGCTACACCTTC. This codes for CSVEDWGDVYGYTF. This chain links TRBV29-1 with TRBJ1-2; D gene uncertain. Trimming left V 0 bases short and J 4 bases short, with 12 bases between. Germline values: CDR1 SQVTM, CDR2 ANQGSEA. The CDR3 is 14 amino acids.

V gene TRBV11-2 combines with J gene TRBJ2-2; D not certain. Germline V lookup: CDR1 SGHAT, CDR2 FQNNGV. The V gene lost 7 bases and the J gene lost 7 bases, with 19 bases spanning the gap. The CDR3 contains 15 residues. CDR3 in DNA: TGTGCCAGCACCTCCCTCACAAATCTGTACGGGGAGCTGTTTTTT. Residues: CASTSLTNLYGELFF. Complete variable domain (other parts from reference TRBV11-2 and TRBJ2-2): EAGVAQSPRYKIIEKRQSVAFWCNPISGHATLYWYQQILGQGPKLLIQFQNNGVVDDSQLPKDRFSAERLKGVDSTLKIQPAKLEDSAVYLCASTSLTNLYGELFFGEGSRLTVL.

This clone was observed once. This chain joins TRBV4-3 and TRBJ1-2, with 10 bases identical to TRBD1. CDR3 length equals 15 residues. After removal of 1 base from V and 6 bases from J, the junction contained 5 bases not matched to a gene. Germline V gene data show CDR1 as LGHNA and CDR2 as YSLEER. The CDR3 here is CASSQGSGTGDGYTF. In nucleotides, the CDR3 is TGCGCCAGCAGCCAAGGGTCGGGGACAGGGGATGGCTACACCTTC.

This clone was observed a handful of times. The chain uses TRBV7-2 and TRBJ2-5; a possible D gene is TRBD1 (6 bases). There are 14 residues in the CDR3. The V end was cut by 11 bases, the J end by 0 bases, with 16 bases between. CDR1 and CDR2 (germline): SGHTA, FQGNSA. The CDR3 reads CAGSRGTYQETQYF. In DNA form, the CDR3 reads TGTGCCGGGTCGAGGGGGACGTACCAAGAGACCCAGTACTTC.

This clone has a single count. This chain connects TRBV6-1 to TRBJ1-5, with D perhaps matching TRBD1 (6 bases). Germline-derived CDR1 and CDR2 are MNHNS and SASEGT. This CDR3 has 15 residues. V was cut by 6 bases and J by 5 bases, with 17 bases left in between. CDR3 nucleotide sequence: TGTGCCAGCAGGTCTTTAGGGGGATCTTATCAGCCCCAGCATTTT. Its translation: CASRSLGGSYQPQHF.